The 10 T cell receptor beta chains presented below share a single source sample, sequenced in a study of T cell changes during pregnancy in multiple sclerosis. Profiled with immunoSEQ multiplex PCR; TCRdb holds only in-frame clones, not every one. The table records 17,000 or so clones, nearly 96% of them present only once. Sequencing was performed on peripheral blood, taken in the third trimester of pregnancy. All receptors derive from a female donor with multiple sclerosis, enrolled in a pregnancy study.

V and J are TRBV7-2 and TRBJ1-1, with D unclear. With 5 bases removed from V and 1 base from J, the gap between germline ends came to 11 bases. The CDR3 consists of 14 residues. Germline values: CDR1 SGHTA, CDR2 FQGNSA. CDR3 DNA sequence: TGTGCCAGCAGCGCGAACGATCGGAACACTGAAGCTTTCTTT. This encodes CASSANDRNTEAFF. The full variable domain, rest sourced from reference TRBV7-2 and TRBJ1-1, is GAGVSQSPSNKVTEKGKDVELRCDPISGHTALYWYRQSLGQGLEFLIYFQGNSAPDKSGLPSDRFSAERTGGSVSTLTIQRTQQEDSAVYLCASSANDRNTEAFFGQGTRLTVV.

The CDR3 DNA is TGTGCCAGCAGCGTAGGGACAGGGGGCGGGAATGAGCAGTTCTTC. This codes for CASSVGTGGGNEQFF. V gene TRBV9 combines with J gene TRBJ2-1, with TRBD1 matching 11 bases. Germline lookup yields CDR1 SGDLS and CDR2 YYNGEE. V shed 0 bases, J shed 7 bases, and the junction held 3 bases outside the gene matches. The CDR3 covers 15 residues.

In its sample, this clone was seen a few times. The chain carries TRBV6-6 and TRBJ2-7; a possible D gene is TRBD2 (6 bases). CDR1 is MNHNY and CDR2 is SVGAGI in the germline V gene (reference sequence). This CDR3 region has 13 residues. V lost 7 bases, J lost 3 bases, and 13 bases lay in between. In nucleotides, the CDR3 is TGTGCCAGCATTCCGGCGGGGTACTACGAGCAGTACTTC. Protein product: CASIPAGYYEQYF.

CDR3 residues: CASSLAEGAIYGYTF. CDR3 DNA sequence: TGTGCCAGCAGCTTAGCGGAGGGGGCTATCTATGGCTACACCTTC. The chain employs TRBV7-8 and TRBJ1-2; 7 bases agree with TRBD1. V was clipped by 0 bases and J by 4 bases; unmatched bases: 5. CDR3 length: 15 amino acids. Germline CDR1 SGHVS, CDR2 FQNEAQ.

The chain's CDR3 is CASSETWAGGAQPQHF. CDR3 DNA: TGTGCCAGCAGTGAAACTTGGGCAGGGGGCGCCCAGCCCCAGCATTTT. The chain carries TRBV6-1 and TRBJ1-5; 8 nucleotides agree with TRBD1. Per germline, CDR1 MNHNS and CDR2 SASEGT. The V gene end was trimmed by 2 bases and the J gene end by 7 bases; junction bases not matched to a gene: 10. This CDR3 contains 16 residues.

This clone was recorded only once. J is TRBJ2-7 and V is TRBV11-2; maybe TRBD2 (7 bases). Trimming shortened V by 5 bases and J by 6 bases, and 11 bases separated the two germline ends. Germline V gene data show CDR1 as SGHAT and CDR2 as FQNNGV. The CDR3 is made up of 12 amino acids. The CDR3 sequence: CASSRGGREQYF. The CDR3 region has the DNA TGTGCCAGCAGCAGGGGGGGCCGCGAGCAGTACTTC.

The chain joins TRBV4-1 to TRBJ2-3, with D perhaps matching TRBD2 (5 bases). V was shortened by 0 bases and J by 0 bases, with 10 bases between the two germline ends. Per germline, CDR1 MGHRA and CDR2 YSYEKL. This CDR3 region has 16 residues. The CDR3 loop is CASSQDDYPSTDTQYF. CDR3 DNA: TGCGCCAGCAGCCAAGACGACTACCCTAGCACAGATACGCAGTATTTT.

V is TRBV28 and J is TRBJ2-1; D is undetermined. This CDR3 has 15 residues. Deletions cut 3 bases from V and 1 base from J, with 10 bases between. Germline V lookup: CDR1 MDHEN, CDR2 SYDVKM. CDR3 region: CASSFSSRSYNEQFF. CDR3 bases: TGTGCCAGCAGTTTTTCTAGTCGGTCCTACAATGAGCAGTTCTTC.

The J gene is TRBJ2-1, the V gene TRBV6-1; the match to TRBD1 covers 7 bases. The J segment lost 5 bases and the V segment lost 5 bases, leaving 9 bases of the junction unmatched. Germline values: CDR1 MNHNS, CDR2 SASEGT. The CDR3 covers 15 residues. In DNA form, the CDR3 reads TGTGCCAGCAGTATAAACAGGGGTCCCCACAATGAGCAGTTCTTC. Amino acids: CASSINRGPHNEQFF.

The chain employs TRBV7-6 and TRBJ2-1, with TRBD1 identical over 9 bases. After removal of 7 bases from V and 9 bases from J, the junction contained 19 bases not matched to a gene. The CDR3 is 17 amino acids. Germline V gives CDR1 SGHVS, CDR2 FNYEAQ. CDR3 loop: CASTSIGPGQGTSEQFF. The CDR3 DNA reads TGTGCCAGCACCTCGATTGGTCCGGGACAGGGTACCAGTGAGCAGTTCTTC.